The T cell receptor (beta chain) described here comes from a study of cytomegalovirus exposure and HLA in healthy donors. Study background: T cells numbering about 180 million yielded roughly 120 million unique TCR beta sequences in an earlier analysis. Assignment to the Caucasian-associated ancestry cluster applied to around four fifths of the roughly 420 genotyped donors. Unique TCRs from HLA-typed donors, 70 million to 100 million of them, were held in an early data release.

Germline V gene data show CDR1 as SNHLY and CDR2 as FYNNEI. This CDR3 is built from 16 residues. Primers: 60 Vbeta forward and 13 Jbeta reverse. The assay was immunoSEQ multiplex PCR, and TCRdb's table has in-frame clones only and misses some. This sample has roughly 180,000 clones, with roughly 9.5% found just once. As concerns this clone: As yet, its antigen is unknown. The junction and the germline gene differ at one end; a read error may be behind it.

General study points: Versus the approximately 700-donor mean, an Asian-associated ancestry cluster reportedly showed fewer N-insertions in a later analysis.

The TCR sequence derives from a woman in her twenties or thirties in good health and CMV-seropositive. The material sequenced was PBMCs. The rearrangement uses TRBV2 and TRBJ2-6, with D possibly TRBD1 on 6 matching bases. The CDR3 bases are TGTGCCAGAACCACAACTCAGGGAGCAGGGGCCAACGTCCTGGCTTTC. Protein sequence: CARTTTQGAGANVLAF.